The T cell receptor (beta chain) under discussion was sequenced for a study of blood T cell repertoires in COVID-19. On the study more broadly: Researchers got acute and convalescent COVID-19 samples from the United States, Italy and Spain.

Trimming removed 6 bases from V and 5 bases from J, with 11 bases in between. The CDR3 covers 13 residues. Seattle participants joined during active infection and were tracked over time. Source study methods: Cell counts per sample came from amplifying reference gene primers. TCRdb's copy holds only in-frame clones and misses some; the assay was immunoSEQ multiplex PCR. Clone size and V and J calls were adopted from that table, with D and trimming inferred from the DNA. The sample yields under 250,000 clones, around 90% seen once. The sequence was obtained from a man aged 55 to 70 with COVID-19, enrolled during active disease. Material: peripheral blood. V is TRBV12-3 or TRBV12-4 and J is TRBJ2-1; D is possibly TRBD2 (6 bases). The chain's CDR3 is CASSPGLHNEQFF. CDR3 DNA sequence: TGTGCCAGCAGCCCGGGACTCCACAATGAGCAGTTCTTC.